This T cell receptor (beta chain) was recorded in a study of cytomegalovirus exposure and HLA in healthy donors. On the study more broadly: Early released data comprised around 80 million unique TCRs from HLA-typed donors.

Remarks on this clone: What it binds is unknown.

Primers included in the PCR were 60 Vbeta and 13 Jbeta primers. TCRdb's copy holds only in-frame clones and misses some; the assay was immunoSEQ multiplex PCR. The sample holds some 78,000 clones, more than 75% seen once. Germline V lookup: CDR1 SGHRS, CDR2 YFSETQ. The J segment lost 5 bases and the V segment lost 4 bases, leaving 6 bases of the junction unmatched. The CDR3 is made up of 14 amino acids. General study findings and limits: A missense DCLRE1C variant was associated with V- and J-gene trimming of TCR beta chains in a later analysis, and an independent cohort replicated the association. CMV antigen specificity was confirmed in vitro for a few CMV-associated chains.

The specimen sequenced was PBMCs. This chain connects TRBV5-1 to TRBJ2-5, with TRBD1 identical over 9 bases. This TCR came from a woman in her forties or fifties in good health and CMV-seropositive. This chain's CDR3 is CASSRGQGGETQYF. Here the CDR3 DNA reads TGCGCCAGCAGCAGGGGACAGGGTGGCGAGACCCAGTACTTC.